This T cell receptor (beta chain) emerged from a study of blood T cell repertoires in COVID-19. Germline assignment: CDR1 MNHEY and CDR2 SMNVEV (reference sequence). V was cut by 2 bases and J by 4 bases, with 14 bases left in between. The CDR3 spans 16 residues. TCRdb keeps only in-frame clones here, not all; method: immunoSEQ multiplex PCR. Among roughly 30,000 clones listed, roughly 82% were seen once. The receptor's source is a human donor in a cohort sampled during active COVID-19. J is TRBJ2-2 and V is TRBV27; TRBD2 is a possible D gene (7 bases). Sequencing input: peripheral blood. The chain's CDR3 is CASSLAGAPGTGELFF. The CDR3 DNA sequence: TGTGCCAGCAGTTTAGCGGGGGCGCCGGGCACCGGGGAGCTGTTTTTT.